The source of this TCR beta chain is a study of blood T cells in healthy people across ages. This clonotype has just a few counts. Using a J-beta primer mix together with a sample-barcoded 5' primer, a second PCR was run for roughly 7 to 11 cycles. Via MiXCR, TCRdb re-called the 5' RACE reads, giving one row per CDR3 protein. Among about 1.6 million distinct CDR3 sequences listed, roughly a third were seen once. CDR1 and CDR2 from the germline V gene are LNHDA and SQIVND (reference sequence). This CDR3 comprises 16 residues. Trimming cost V 3 bases and J 6 bases; bases outside gene matches: 11. The chain has TRBV19 and TRBJ1-2, with 9 bases aligning to TRBD1. The sequenced sample was blood. This TCR was sampled from a woman in her 30s in good health. The CDR3 is CASSIHNRGRNDGYTF. In nucleotides, the CDR3 is TGTGCCAGTAGTATCCACAACAGGGGGCGAAATGATGGCTACACCTTC.